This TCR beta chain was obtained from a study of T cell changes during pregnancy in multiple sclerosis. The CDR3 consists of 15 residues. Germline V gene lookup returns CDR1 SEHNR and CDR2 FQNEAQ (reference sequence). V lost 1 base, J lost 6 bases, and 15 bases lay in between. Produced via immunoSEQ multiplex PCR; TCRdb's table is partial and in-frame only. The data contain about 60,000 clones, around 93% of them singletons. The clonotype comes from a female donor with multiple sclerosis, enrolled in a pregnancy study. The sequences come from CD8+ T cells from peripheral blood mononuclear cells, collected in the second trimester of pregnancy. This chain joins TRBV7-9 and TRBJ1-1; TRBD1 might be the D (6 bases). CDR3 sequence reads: CASSLEEGGVPEAFF. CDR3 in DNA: TGTGCCAGCAGCTTAGAGGAGGGGGGGGTACCTGAAGCTTTCTTT.